This T cell receptor (beta chain) was sequenced during a study of cytomegalovirus exposure and HLA in healthy donors (dated by TCRdb to 2016 to 2017). Context from the whole study: The roughly 650 repertoires of the first cohort and the 110 or so validation repertoires were produced on the same platform, according to a later analysis. Along with the roughly 610-subject first cohort, a separate validation cohort of over a hundred different subjects was used. The study combined high-throughput TCR immunosequencing, statistical association of individual TCRs with disease status, and machine learning to predict cytomegalovirus infection status. The study was designed to test whether signatures of past pathogen exposure could be identified by cataloging public T cell receptors. Study-level results and caveats: The classifier was reported to diagnose cytomegalovirus status with high specificity and sensitivity in both the original cohort and the validation cohort. In a later analysis, TCRs clustered in the first cohort were found to also tend to co-occur in the 130 or so validation repertoires, with roughly 93% of cluster scores above 0. According to the authors, the approach could potentially be generalized to other disease states and immunological phenotypes. In the study, around 150 TCR beta chains were listed as associated with cytomegalovirus. Three of the identified cytomegalovirus-associated TCR beta chains were confirmed in vitro to be specific for cytomegalovirus antigens. A later analysis had no HLA typing for the validation cohort, so co-occurrence there was scored across all 110 or so repertoires. Across donors, most TCR sequences were observed very rarely, whereas some public TCRs were present in many individuals.

A remark on this clone: Its antigen is still unknown. Base qualities are not recorded, but no much larger clone differs from it by a single base.

Receptor amplification or capture employed the immunoSEQ multiplex PCR assay. The source study handled its data this way. A statistical classification framework was built for diagnosing cytomegalovirus status from the catalog of TCR beta chain sequences. The immuneACCESS repertoire file appears here via TCRdb, limited to in-frame rearrangements. These files lack a portion of the clones; in checked studies, under half of the deficit traces to unresolved V genes, and the cause of the others is not known. That table furnishes V, J and clone size, whereas the DNA furnished D and trimming. The sample table contains 100,000 to 150,000 clones; only one count was recorded for 95% to 97% of them. 1.7% of the sample is taken by the ten largest. The CDR3 covers 17 residues, taking in both the cysteine and the phenylalanine. Only the CDR3 part of the read is kept: 51 bases, read in frame from the first base. CDR1 and CDR2 are read off the germline V gene as SGHRS and YFSETQ. V is pruned by 4 bases and J by 7 bases, leaving 18 bases of the junction without a gene match.

Separate from the approximately 700-subject first cohort, the validation cohort of around 130 subjects was the group to which the donors belonged. The TCR comes from a man aged 18 to 35 in good health and CMV-seronegative. The chain links TRBV5-1 with TRBJ1-2, with TRBD1 matching 8 junction bases. Sequenced input: PBMCs. The CDR3 protein sequence reads: CASSPPLATGGSSGYTF. Here is the DNA: TGCGCCAGCAGCCCCCCCCTGGCAACAGGGGGAAGCAGTGGCTACACCTTC.